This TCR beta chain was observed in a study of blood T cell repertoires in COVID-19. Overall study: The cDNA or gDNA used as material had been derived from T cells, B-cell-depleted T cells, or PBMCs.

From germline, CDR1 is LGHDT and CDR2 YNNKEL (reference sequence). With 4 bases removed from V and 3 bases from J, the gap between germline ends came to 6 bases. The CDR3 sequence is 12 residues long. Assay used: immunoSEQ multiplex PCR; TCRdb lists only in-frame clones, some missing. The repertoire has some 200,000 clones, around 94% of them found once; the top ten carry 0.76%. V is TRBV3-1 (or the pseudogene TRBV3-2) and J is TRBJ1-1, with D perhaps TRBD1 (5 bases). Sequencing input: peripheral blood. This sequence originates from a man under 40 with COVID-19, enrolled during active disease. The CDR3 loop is CASSRRDTEAFF. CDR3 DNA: TGTGCCAGCAGCCGCAGGGACACTGAAGCTTTCTTT.